Following are 22 T cell receptor beta chains from one sample sequenced in a study of T cell responses to AZD1222 COVID-19 vaccine. TCRdb's table, derived via immunoSEQ multiplex PCR, lists solely in-frame clones and lacks some. The table lists about 140,000 clones, 80% to 95% of them singletons, with roughly 2.3% in the top ten. Material: peripheral blood, obtained on day 0 of AZD1222 vaccination. The origin of the receptors is an adult in good health.

This clone was observed a few times. The chain uses TRBV6-5 and TRBJ2-2; D remains unclear. Germline lookup yields CDR1 MNHEY and CDR2 SVGAGI. The CDR3 covers 12 residues. Trimming pared 10 bases from V and 7 bases from J, leaving 13 bases between. The CDR3 is CATNRDYGELFF. The CDR3 coding sequence is TGTGCCACCAATAGGGATTACGGGGAGCTGTTTTTT.

V usage is TRBV28 and J usage is TRBJ2-1; either TRBD1 or TRBD2 may supply D (5 bases each). The germline V gene encodes CDR1 MDHEN and CDR2 SYDVKM. Trimming pared 2 bases from V and 8 bases from J, leaving 10 bases between. CDR3 length: 13 residues. CDR3 DNA sequence: TGTGCCAGCAGTTTAGTGGGGACCGATGAGCAGTTCTTC. Its protein product is CASSLVGTDEQFF.

V usage is TRBV18 and J usage is TRBJ2-7; 10 nucleotides agree with TRBD1. V lost 3 bases to trimming and J lost 2 bases; unmatched junction nucleotides: 13. This CDR3 comprises 18 residues. CDR1 and CDR2 from the germline V gene are KGHSH and LQKENI. The CDR3 sequence: CASSPFRLGTGATYEQYF. DNA of the CDR3: TGTGCCAGCTCACCCTTTCGTCTTGGGACAGGGGCTACCTACGAGCAGTACTTC.

This clone was found once. J is TRBJ2-7 and V is TRBV6-5, with D maybe TRBD2 (6 bases). Germline-derived CDR1 and CDR2 are MNHEY and SVGAGI. V dropped 6 bases and J dropped 2 bases, with 14 bases sitting between them. The CDR3 extends over 14 amino acids. This CDR3 reads CASSARRGPYEQYF. The DNA of the CDR3 is TGTGCCAGCAGCGCTAGGAGGGGTCCCTACGAGCAGTACTTC.

The rearrangement joins TRBV6-1 to TRBJ2-5; 12 bases agree with TRBD2. The germline V gene encodes CDR1 MNHNS and CDR2 SASEGT. With 4 bases clipped from V and 0 bases from J, the junction kept 9 bases outside the gene matches. This CDR3 is built from 18 residues. The CDR3 DNA sequence: TGTGCCAGCAGTGGACTAGCGGGAGTCGGAGGGGACCAAGAGACCCAGTACTTC. Translated: CASSGLAGVGGDQETQYF.

The genes are TRBV4-3 and TRBJ2-3; TRBD2 matches 8 bases. The CDR3 has 18 amino acids. V dropped 0 bases and J dropped 4; count of bases not matched to a gene: 12. Germline CDR1 reads LGHNA; CDR2 reads YSLEER. For the CDR3, the DNA is TGCGCCAGCAGCCAAGAAGGAACACAGCGGGGGTCGGCAGATACGCAGTATTTT. It specifies CASSQEGTQRGSADTQYF.

The chain joins TRBV12-3 or TRBV12-4 to TRBJ2-1; D gene uncertain. V lost 3 bases and J 9 bases, leaving 6 bases between the germline ends. The CDR3 totals 11 residues. CDR3 DNA sequence: TGTGCCAGCAGTTTCCGTTTTGAGCAGTTCTTC. It is translated as CASSFRFEQFF.

The chain couples TRBV19 to TRBJ2-1; no firm D call. CDR1 and CDR2 from the germline V gene are LNHDA and SQIVND (reference sequence). Trimming took off 1 base at V and 3 bases at J, with 7 bases between the two ends. The CDR3 loop spans 14 amino acids. The CDR3 DNA reads as TGTGCCAGTAGTATAGGAGGCAGCTACAATGAGCAGTTCTTC. Its translation is CASSIGGSYNEQFF.

The V call is TRBV5-4, the J call TRBJ2-7; 9 positions agree with TRBD1. Trimming at V came to 3 bases and at J to 2 bases, leaving 3 bases not matched to a gene. Germline V lookup: CDR1 SGHNT, CDR2 YYREEE (reference sequence). The CDR3 length is 14 residues. Written as DNA, the CDR3 is TGTGCCAGCAGCTCCAGGACAGGGGCCTACGAGCAGTACTTC. Its translation: CASSSRTGAYEQYF.

The chain couples TRBV5-1 to TRBJ2-2; no clear D. CDR3 length: 15 amino acids. The V end lost 0 bases, the J end lost 5 bases, and 11 bases lay between the germline ends. The germline V gene encodes CDR1 SGHRS and CDR2 YFSETQ. CDR3 sequence (DNA): TGCGCCAGCAGCTTGGCCTACGGCCCAACCGGGGAGCTGTTTTTT. Amino acid sequence: CASSLAYGPTGELFF.

This clone was picked up a small number of times. The J gene is TRBJ2-2, the V gene TRBV14, with D perhaps matching TRBD2 (5 bases). Trimming shortened V by 4 bases and J by 1 base, and 7 bases separated the two germline ends. This CDR3 region has 14 residues. CDR1 is SGHDN and CDR2 is FVKESK in the germline V gene. The CDR3 region is CASSPDWNTGELFF. CDR3 coding DNA: TGTGCCAGCAGCCCGGACTGGAACACCGGGGAGCTGTTTTTT.

The chain links TRBV18 to TRBJ1-5; D gene uncertain. Germline V gene lookup returns CDR1 KGHSH and CDR2 LQKENI. The CDR3 is 13 amino acids. Trimming stripped 8 bases from V and 0 bases from J, with 8 bases between. The CDR3 here is CASPRCSNQPQHF. CDR3 nucleotides: TGTGCCAGCCCACGGTGTAGCAATCAGCCCCAGCATTTT. Using reference TRBV18 and TRBJ1-5 for the parts outside the CDR3, the full variable domain is NAGVMQNPRHLVRRRGQEARLRCSPMKGHSHVYWYRQLPEEGLKFMVYLQKENIIDESGMPKERFSAEFPKEGPSILRIQQVVRGDSAAYFCASPRCSNQPQHFGDGTRLSIL.

The chain carries TRBV2 and TRBJ1-1, with 7 positions matching TRBD1. The CDR3 is made up of 15 amino acids. The germline V gene has CDR1 SNHLY and CDR2 FYNNEI. With 9 bases clipped from V and 0 bases from J, the junction kept 10 bases outside the gene matches. This CDR3 reads CARPGTDQMNTEAFF. CDR3 in DNA: TGTGCCAGACCGGGGACAGACCAAATGAACACTGAAGCTTTCTTT.

The chain couples TRBV18 to TRBJ2-5; 8 nucleotides agree with TRBD1. V shed 4 bases and J 4 bases; nucleotides not matched to a gene: 5. The CDR3 has 14 residues. CDR1 KGHSH and CDR2 LQKENI come from the germline V gene. The CDR3 sequence is CASSLAGGPETQYF. The CDR3, as DNA: TGTGCCAGCTCACTGGCAGGGGGCCCAGAGACCCAGTACTTC.

V is TRBV9 and J is TRBJ2-3, with 9 bases aligning to TRBD2. The V segment lost 1 base and the J segment 2 bases; nucleotides outside the gene matches: 2. Germline CDR1 reads SGDLS; CDR2 reads YYNGEE. CDR3 length equals 15 residues. CDR3 bases: TGTGCCAGCAGCGTAACTAGCGGGCCCACAGATACGCAGTATTTT. Translated: CASSVTSGPTDTQYF.

This clone was found a few times. The rearrangement links TRBV6-5 to TRBJ2-3; D may be TRBD1 or TRBD2 (5 bases each). CDR1 and CDR2 (germline): MNHEY, SVGAGI. The CDR3 length is 13 residues. The germline V and J ends were trimmed by 8 bases and 3 bases, with 12 bases remaining between them. The CDR3 DNA follows: TGTGCCAGCCACTTAGGGGAGACAGATACGCAGTATTTT. Residues: CASHLGETDTQYF.

This clone was recorded once. V and J are TRBV9 and TRBJ1-3; D may be TRBD1 (6 bases). Per the germline V gene, CDR1 is SGDLS and CDR2 is YYNGEE. V was shortened by 4 bases and J by 4 bases, with 18 bases between the two germline ends. CDR3 length: 16 amino acids. Here the CDR3 reads CASSKGDSTTGNTIYF. The CDR3 bases are TGTGCCAGCAGCAAGGGGGACTCCACAACCGGAAACACCATATATTTT.

The J gene is TRBJ1-5, the V gene TRBV30; no definite D call. The CDR3 has 13 amino acids. The germline gives CDR1 GTSNPN, CDR2 SVGIG (reference sequence). Trimming removed 3 bases from V and 0 bases from J, with 6 bases in between. The CDR3 bases are TGTGCCTGGAGCGAAGATAGCAATCAGCCCCAGCATTTT. Translating it yields CAWSEDSNQPQHF.

The chain combines TRBV28 with TRBJ2-7; D is tentatively TRBD1 or TRBD2 (6 bases each). The germline V and J ends were trimmed by 4 bases and 0 bases, with 19 bases remaining between them. CDR3 size: 17 residues. Germline CDR1 is MDHEN and CDR2 is SYDVKM. The CDR3 protein is CASSSGAGASTSYEQYF. CDR3 nucleotide sequence: TGTGCCAGCAGTTCGGGGGCAGGGGCATCGACCTCCTACGAGCAGTACTTC.

V and J are TRBV19 and TRBJ1-4; 9 positions agree with TRBD1. Germline values: CDR1 LNHDA, CDR2 SQIVND (reference sequence). This CDR3 contains 16 residues. The V and J ends lost 5 bases and 8 bases, in that order; junction bases with no gene match: 12. CDR3 protein: CASSGFTQGAGEKLFF. Here the CDR3 DNA reads TGTGCCAGTAGTGGTTTCACACAGGGGGCAGGAGAAAAACTGTTTTTT.

The J gene is TRBJ1-2, the V gene TRBV27; 9 bases are shared with TRBD1. With 6 bases clipped from V and 1 base from J, the junction kept 9 bases outside the gene matches. The CDR3 has 16 residues. Germline CDR1 is MNHEY and CDR2 is SMNVEV (reference sequence). CDR3 sequence reads: CASSNTGTGFNYGYTF. CDR3 bases: TGTGCCAGCAGCAATACCGGGACAGGGTTTAACTATGGCTACACCTTC.

J is TRBJ2-4 and V is TRBV28; possible D gene TRBD2, 6 bases. Per germline, CDR1 MDHEN and CDR2 SYDVKM. V lost 3 bases to trimming and J lost 1 base, with 19 bases between them. CDR3 length: 18 residues. The CDR3 is CASSFRGLRNRAKNIQYF. The CDR3 DNA is TGTGCCAGCAGTTTTAGGGGACTCAGAAATCGGGCCAAAAACATTCAGTACTTC.